This entry features one T cell receptor (beta chain) sequence. The data derive from a study of blood T cell repertoires in COVID-19. Study-level information: Samples representing acute and convalescent COVID-19 were sourced from the United States, Italy and Spain. PBMCs, B-cell-depleted T cells, or T cells provided the cDNA or gDNA that made up the material.

The CDR3 contains 15 residues. Germline V gene data show CDR1 as MNHNY and CDR2 as SVGAGI (reference sequence). J lost 3 bases, V lost 5 bases, and 3 bases had no gene match. Original data processing: The authors estimated nucleated cell counts from reference gene primer amplification. The protocol was immunoSEQ multiplex PCR, while the TCRdb copy is restricted to in-frame clones and leaves out a portion. The V and J calls and clone size were taken over from that table, and D and trimming were inferred from the DNA. The table shows around 130,000 clones, with over 80% occurring only once. Sequenced sample: peripheral blood. The chain carries TRBV6-6 and TRBJ2-2; 10 nucleotides line up with TRBD1. The source of this sequence is a man in his 70s with acute or convalescent COVID-19. The CDR3 sequence is CASSTGTGDTGELFF. CDR3 DNA sequence: TGTGCCAGCAGTACTGGGACAGGGGACACCGGGGAGCTGTTTTTT.